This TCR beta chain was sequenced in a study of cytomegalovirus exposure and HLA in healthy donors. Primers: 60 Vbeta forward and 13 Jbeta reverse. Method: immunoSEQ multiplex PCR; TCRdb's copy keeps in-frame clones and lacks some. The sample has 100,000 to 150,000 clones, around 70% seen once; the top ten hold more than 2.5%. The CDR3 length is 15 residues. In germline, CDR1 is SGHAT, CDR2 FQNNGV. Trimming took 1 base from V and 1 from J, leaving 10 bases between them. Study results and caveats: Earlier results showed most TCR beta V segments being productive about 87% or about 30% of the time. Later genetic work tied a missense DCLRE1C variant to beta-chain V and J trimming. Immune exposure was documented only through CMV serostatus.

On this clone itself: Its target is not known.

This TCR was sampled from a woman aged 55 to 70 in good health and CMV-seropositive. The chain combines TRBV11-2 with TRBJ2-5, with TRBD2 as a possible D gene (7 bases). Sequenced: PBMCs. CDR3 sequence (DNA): TGTGCCAGCAGCTTAGTCGGGGGGCTCCAAGAGACCCAGTACTTC. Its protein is CASSLVGGLQETQYF.